The 21 T cell receptor beta chains below were found in one sample sequenced in a study of T cells after posttransplantation cyclophosphamide. The assay was immunoSEQ multiplex PCR, and TCRdb's table has in-frame clones only and misses some. The sample includes approximately 15,000 clones, approximately 80% of them seen just once. Sample: memory CD4+ T cells sorted from PBMCs. Receptor source: a man between 45 and 60 years old in good health, CMV-negative, and a related stem cell transplant donor.

This sequence joins TRBV30 and TRBJ2-7; 10 bases fit TRBD2. Losses at the gene ends were 1 base for V and 1 base for J; bases not matched to a gene: 1. CDR1 is GTSNPN, CDR2 SVGIG, per germline (reference sequence). The CDR3 loop spans 14 amino acids. This CDR3 is CAWSASGSSYEQYF. CDR3 nucleotide sequence: TGTGCCTGGAGTGCTAGCGGGAGTTCCTACGAGCAGTACTTC.

The chain has TRBV30 and TRBJ2-1, with 9 bases aligning to TRBD2. Germline V gene lookup returns CDR1 GTSNPN and CDR2 SVGIG (reference sequence). The CDR3 is 12 amino acids. V lost 8 bases, J lost 7 bases, and 6 bases stayed unmatched. The CDR3 coding sequence is TGTGCCCTAGCGGGAATTTGGAATGAGCAGTTCTTC. Its translation: CALAGIWNEQFF. Drawing the rest from reference TRBV30 and TRBJ2-1, the complete variable domain is SQTIHQWPATLVQPVGSPLSLECTVEGTSNPNLYWYRQAAGRGLQLLFYSVGIGQISSEVPQNLSASRPQDRQFILSSKKLLLSDSGFYLCALAGIWNEQFFGPGTRLTVL.

This rearrangement joins TRBV9 to TRBJ1-2; 7 positions match TRBD1. The CDR3 is 13 amino acids. Germline V gene lookup returns CDR1 SGDLS and CDR2 YYNGEE. V lost 4 bases to trimming and J lost 7 bases; unmatched junction nucleotides: 7. For the CDR3, the DNA is TGTGCCAGCAGCTCAGGGGGTTTGATTGGCTACACCTTC. Translated, it gives CASSSGGLIGYTF. Based on the CDR3 plus reference TRBV9 and TRBJ1-2, the full variable domain is DSGVTQTPKHLITATGQRVTLRCSPRSGDLSVYWYQQSLDQGLQFLIQYYNGEERAKGNILERFSAQQFPDLHSELNLSSLELGDSALYFCASSSGGLIGYTFGSGTRLTVV.

The chain's CDR3 is CASSPSGGGDLETQYF. The CDR3, as DNA: TGTGCCAGCTCACCATCAGGCGGGGGGGATCTGGAGACCCAGTACTTC. The J gene is TRBJ2-5, the V gene TRBV18; TRBD2 aligns across 9 bases. V lost 2 bases to trimming and J lost 5 bases; unmatched junction nucleotides: 9. The CDR3 runs to 16 residues. Germline lookup yields CDR1 KGHSH and CDR2 LQKENI.

The chain joins TRBV2 to TRBJ1-4; no definite D call. The CDR3 covers 13 residues. From germline, CDR1 is SNHLY and CDR2 FYNNEI. Trimming removed 8 bases at V and 5 bases at J, with 12 bases between. CDR3 bases: TGTGCCAGCGGCGGGGTAGGGAATGAAAAACTGTTTTTT. Protein product: CASGGVGNEKLFF.

This clone is a singleton in its sample. The genes are TRBV2 and TRBJ2-4; tentative D call: TRBD2 (5 bases). Germline values: CDR1 SNHLY, CDR2 FYNNEI. V was cut by 4 bases and J by 3 bases, with 10 bases left in between. This CDR3 has 14 amino acids. The DNA of the CDR3 is TGTGCCAGCAGTGCCATGAGGGACAAAAACATTCAGTACTTC. It translates to CASSAMRDKNIQYF.

J is TRBJ1-1 and V is TRBV5-1; 10 nucleotides match TRBD1. The CDR3 contains 15 residues. Looked up from germline, CDR1 is SGHRS and CDR2 is YFSETQ. The V and J ends lost 3 bases and 1 base, in that order; junction bases with no gene match: 3. DNA for the CDR3: TGCGCCAGCAGCTCACGGACAGGGGGGAACACTGAAGCTTTCTTT. This encodes CASSSRTGGNTEAFF.

This clone showed up just a few times. The CDR3 DNA reads TGTGCCAGTAGCCGGGACAGGGGGACTCGAGGCTACACCTTC. Protein product: CASSRDRGTRGYTF. The rearrangement uses TRBV19 and TRBJ1-2; 11 positions agree with TRBD1. Germline V CDR1 and CDR2: LNHDA, SQIVND (reference sequence). Germline trimming cut 6 bases from V and 8 bases from J; bases unmatched to any gene: 8. The CDR3 extends over 14 amino acids.

This chain connects TRBV27 to TRBJ2-1; no clear D gene. V was trimmed by 6 bases and J by 4 bases, leaving 22 bases between them. The CDR3 spans 17 residues. The germline V gene encodes CDR1 MNHEY and CDR2 SMNVEV (reference sequence). The DNA for the CDR3 is TGTGCCAGCAGGCCAAGAGACCCGAAGCGAGGATACAATGAGCAGTTCTTC. Translated, it gives CASRPRDPKRGYNEQFF.

The V call is TRBV7-8, the J call TRBJ1-1; D is undetermined. Germline CDR1 SGHVS, CDR2 FQNEAQ. The CDR3 runs to 14 residues. Trimming left V 2 bases short and J 3 bases short, with 10 bases between. CDR3 in amino acids: CASSLRSRDTEAFF. The CDR3 DNA reads TGTGCCAGCAGCTTAAGATCTCGAGACACTGAAGCTTTCTTT.

V is TRBV25-1 and J is TRBJ1-1; 10 bases are a match to TRBD1. Germline CDR1 MGHDK, CDR2 SYGVNS. The CDR3 sequence is 14 residues long. Trimming cost V 5 bases and J 4 bases; bases outside gene matches: 4. CDR3 protein: CASSTRTGGTEAFF. Written as DNA, the CDR3 is TGTGCCAGCAGTACCAGGACAGGGGGCACTGAAGCTTTCTTT.

The V call is TRBV10-3, the J call TRBJ2-3; 9 nucleotides align to TRBD1. With 10 bases clipped from V and 0 bases from J, the junction kept 5 bases outside the gene matches. The CDR3 runs 14 residues. In germline, CDR1 is ENHRY, CDR2 SYGVKD. The CDR3 DNA is TGTGCCACCGAGGGACAGGGTAGCACAGATACGCAGTATTTT. Its translation is CATEGQGSTDTQYF.

The rearrangement links TRBV10-3 to TRBJ1-1; D might be TRBD1 (6 bases). This CDR3 has 14 residues. Per germline, CDR1 ENHRY and CDR2 SYGVKD. CDR3 nucleotide sequence: TGTGCAACATCTAGAGTACAGGGGAACACTGAAGCTTTCTTT. Residues: CATSRVQGNTEAFF.

J is TRBJ1-5 and V is TRBV6-5; a possible D gene is TRBD1 (5 bases). The CDR3 runs to 14 residues. Germline CDR1 is MNHEY and CDR2 is SVGAGI. V was clipped by 10 bases and J by 2 bases, with 15 bases between them. CDR3 in DNA: TGTGCCAACCCTGGTGGGGGGGGCAATCAGCCCCAGCATTTT. Translated: CANPGGGGNQPQHF.

This clone was counted a single time. The chain combines TRBV10-3 with TRBJ2-7; 12 bases are shared with TRBD2. There are 17 residues in the CDR3. After removal of 10 bases from V and 0 bases from J, the junction contained 13 bases not matched to a gene. CDR1 and CDR2 (germline): ENHRY, SYGVKD. The CDR3 DNA follows: TGTGCCACCCGACTAGCGGGGGAATTCTACAGCTCCTACGAGCAGTACTTC. Amino acids: CATRLAGEFYSSYEQYF.

The CDR3 DNA sequence: TGTGCCCGGACGGAGGCCGGGGCAGATACGCAGTATTTT. This gives the protein CARTEAGADTQYF. The chain carries TRBV30 and TRBJ2-3; D is possibly TRBD2 (5 bases). The CDR3 is made up of 13 amino acids. Germline V gene data show CDR1 as GTSNPN and CDR2 as SVGIG (reference sequence). The germline V and J ends were trimmed by 8 bases and 4 bases, with 16 bases remaining between them.

This clone has a handful of counts. The CDR3 region is CASTGGQGQPQHF. In DNA form, the CDR3 reads TGTGCCAGCACAGGGGGCCAAGGGCAGCCCCAGCATTTT. The rearrangement links TRBV10-3 to TRBJ1-5, with TRBD1 matching over 9 bases. Per the germline V gene, CDR1 is ENHRY and CDR2 is SYGVKD. J gave up 7 bases and V 10 bases, and 8 bases lay outside the gene matches. The CDR3 sequence is 13 residues long.

This clone was detected once. V usage is TRBV5-1 and J usage is TRBJ2-2; D ambiguous. The CDR3 is made up of 16 amino acids. The V end lost 4 bases, the J end lost 5 bases, and 18 bases lay between the germline ends. Germline CDR1 is SGHRS and CDR2 is YFSETQ. CDR3 coding DNA: TGCGCCAGCAGCCCAGGCTCGCGCTCTGGGACCGGGGAGCTGTTTTTT. Amino acid sequence: CASSPGSRSGTGELFF.

The chain employs TRBV28 and TRBJ1-2; 7 nucleotides match TRBD1. After removal of 6 bases from V and 4 bases from J, the junction contained 11 bases not matched to a gene. This CDR3 comprises 15 residues. From germline, CDR1 is MDHEN and CDR2 SYDVKM. CDR3 residues: CASSHLEGASYGYTF. The CDR3 region has the DNA TGTGCCAGCAGCCACTTGGAGGGGGCGAGCTATGGCTACACCTTC.

The J gene is TRBJ2-5, the V gene TRBV7-3; TRBD2 aligns across 7 bases. CDR1 is SGHTA, CDR2 FQGTGA, per germline. This CDR3 is built from 13 residues. The V gene end was trimmed by 5 bases and the J gene end by 1 base; junction bases not matched to a gene: 1. The CDR3 loop reads CASSPSGQETQYF. In DNA form, the CDR3 reads TGTGCCAGCAGCCCTAGCGGCCAAGAGACCCAGTACTTC.

The chain combines TRBV25-1 with TRBJ2-3, with 10 bases that match TRBD2. The CDR3 consists of 15 residues. Trimming at V came to 7 bases and at J to 5 bases, leaving 9 bases not matched to a gene. CDR1 is MGHDK and CDR2 is SYGVNS in the germline V gene. The chain's CDR3 is CASIPAGGVGDTQYF. DNA for the CDR3: TGTGCCAGCATCCCAGCGGGAGGGGTAGGAGATACGCAGTATTTT.